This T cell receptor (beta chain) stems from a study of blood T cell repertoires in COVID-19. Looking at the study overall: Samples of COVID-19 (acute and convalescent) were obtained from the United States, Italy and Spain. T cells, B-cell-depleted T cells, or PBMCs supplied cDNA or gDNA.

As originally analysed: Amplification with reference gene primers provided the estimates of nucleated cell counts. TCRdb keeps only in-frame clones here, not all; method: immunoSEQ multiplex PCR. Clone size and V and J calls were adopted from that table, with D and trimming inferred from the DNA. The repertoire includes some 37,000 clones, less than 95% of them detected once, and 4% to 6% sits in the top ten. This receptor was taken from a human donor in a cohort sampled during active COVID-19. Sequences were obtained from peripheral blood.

CDR3 sequence (DNA): TGTGCCAGCAGCTCGAGGACAGGGGGCGGGTACACTGAAGCTTTCTTT. As protein: CASSSRTGGGYTEAFF. The chain links TRBV7-3 to TRBJ1-1; 11 bases align to TRBD1. J lost 3 bases, V lost 4 bases, and 7 bases had no gene match. The CDR3 runs 16 residues. The V gene's germline CDR1 is SGHTA and CDR2 FQGTGA.